Shown below are 10 T cell receptor beta chains from a single sample sequenced in a study of beta chain features in type 1 diabetes. Study results and caveats: When Type 1 diabetes patients were examined, their TCRB CDR3s proved moderately but significantly shorter in all four CD4+ subsets.

As every portion of the isolated RNA was reverse transcribed, the sequencing read expressed TCRB transcripts. The protocol was immunoSEQ multiplex PCR, while the TCRdb copy is restricted to in-frame clones and leaves out a portion. The table has around 250,000 clones, roughly 13% seen once; the top ten hold 0.015% to 0.02%. No antigen is known for these receptors. Input material: naive CD4+ T cells from blood. The receptors were sampled from a man younger than 45 with type 1 diabetes.

V is TRBV25-1 and J is TRBJ2-3; 7 positions agree with TRBD1. This CDR3 contains 13 residues. Losses at the gene ends were 4 bases for V and 4 bases for J; bases not matched to a gene: 2. The germline CDR1 and CDR2 sequences are MGHDK and SYGVNS. The CDR3 spells CASSGQGSDTQYF. CDR3 sequence (DNA): TGTGCCAGCAGTGGACAGGGATCAGATACGCAGTATTTT.

This clone was detected only a few times. The chain uses TRBV11-1 and TRBJ2-7, with D possibly TRBD2 on 6 matching bases. This CDR3 comprises 14 residues. Germline CDR1 is SGHAT and CDR2 is FQDESV (reference sequence). Trimming removed 5 bases from V and 0 bases from J, with 11 bases in between. CDR3 DNA: TGTGCCAGCAGCCTCGCCGGGAGCTCCTACGAGCAGTACTTC. This sequence encodes CASSLAGSSYEQYF.

V gene TRBV5-4 combines with J gene TRBJ1-1; D uncertain. Per the germline V gene, CDR1 is SGHNT and CDR2 is YYREEE (reference sequence). Trimming left V 6 bases short and J 0 bases short, with 6 bases between. This CDR3 spans 12 amino acids. CDR3 nucleotides: TGTGCCAGCACCGCGTTGAACACTGAAGCTTTCTTT. Protein: CASTALNTEAFF.

The sample holds a few counts of this clone. The rearrangement joins TRBV10-3 to TRBJ2-5, with 10 bases identical to TRBD2. The germline V gene encodes CDR1 ENHRY and CDR2 SYGVKD. This CDR3 is built from 14 residues. V lost 8 bases, J lost 3 bases, and 6 bases stayed unmatched. CDR3 region: CAIAGLAGEETQYF. The DNA for the CDR3 is TGTGCCATCGCGGGTCTAGCGGGAGAAGAGACCCAGTACTTC.

This clone was seen only a few times. J is TRBJ2-7 and V is TRBV5-6, with D uncertain. This CDR3 is 15 amino acids long. The germline gives CDR1 SGHDT, CDR2 YYEEEE. V dropped 0 bases and J dropped 3 bases, with 13 bases sitting between them. As DNA, the CDR3 is TGTGCCAGCAGCTTGGTTCCGGGTCCAAACTACGAGCAGTACTTC. It yields the protein CASSLVPGPNYEQYF. The whole variable domain, remainder taken from reference TRBV5-6 and TRBJ2-7, is DAGVTQSPTHLIKTRGQQVTLRCSPKSGHDTVSWYQQALGQGPQFIFQYYEEEERQRGNFPDRFSGHQFPNYSSELNVNALLLGDSALYLCASSLVPGPNYEQYFGPGTRLTVT.

The chain links TRBV2 to TRBJ2-2; TRBD1 matches 7 bases. Germline CDR1 and CDR2: SNHLY and FYNNEI. J gave up 0 bases and V 2 bases, and 0 bases lay outside the gene matches. CDR3 length equals 15 residues. In DNA form, the CDR3 reads TGTGCCAGCAGTGAACAGGGGGCGAACACCGGGGAGCTGTTTTTT. It yields the protein CASSEQGANTGELFF.

The sample holds a few counts of this clone. The chain recombines TRBV5-5 with TRBJ2-7; D uncertain. Germline V gives CDR1 SGHKS, CDR2 YYEKEE (reference sequence). The V end was cut by 6 bases, the J end by 7 bases, with 17 bases between. The CDR3 runs 13 residues. DNA of the CDR3: TGTGCCAGCACTGCAGATCCAGTCTCGGAGCAGTACTTC. Protein product: CASTADPVSEQYF.

This clone has more than one count but fewer than ten. The chain combines TRBV6-4 with TRBJ1-2, with 12 bases that match TRBD1. V shed 8 bases and J 7 bases; nucleotides not matched to a gene: 5. Germline loops: CDR1 MRHNA, CDR2 SNTAGT. CDR3 length: 13 amino acids. The CDR3 protein is CASGGTGGSGYTF. CDR3 nucleotide sequence: TGTGCCAGCGGAGGGACAGGGGGCAGTGGCTACACCTTC.

There are a few counts of this clone. The chain links TRBV29-1 to TRBJ1-5; the D gene is possibly TRBD1 (5 bases). V was pared by 4 bases and J by 4 bases, with 11 bases between. Germline values: CDR1 SQVTM, CDR2 ANQGSEA. There are 13 residues in the CDR3. The CDR3 is CSVGLGGNQPQHF. DNA of the CDR3: TGCAGCGTTGGGCTCGGGGGAAATCAGCCCCAGCATTTT.

This chain uses TRBV5-4 with TRBJ1-1, with a weak D call TRBD1 (6 bases). V gave up 4 bases and J gave up 0 bases, with 13 bases separating them. Germline CDR1 is SGHNT and CDR2 is YYREEE (reference sequence). This CDR3 contains 15 residues. CDR3 loop: CASSPQGGMNTEAFF. CDR3 DNA sequence: TGTGCCAGCAGCCCACAGGGTGGGATGAACACTGAAGCTTTCTTT.